A selection of T cell receptor beta chains follows, all from one sample in a study of shared T cell receptors in the human thymus. The protocol was immunoSEQ multiplex PCR, while the TCRdb copy is restricted to in-frame clones and leaves out a portion. The repertoire includes about 610,000 clones, roughly 88% of them detected once, and around 0.01% sits in the top ten. The sample was also linked to a second study, of human thymus T cells.

The sequenced sample consisted of thymocytes. The receptors were gathered from a boy in the first two years of life with a congenital heart defect. Both conserved end residues are part of each CDR3. The order of the fields is clone size, V gene, D gene, J gene, CDR3 protein, CDR3 DNA. D genes are given only for firm matches. Not every row has a clone size; where given, it reads once, few, many or a size class.

clone size: .; V gene: TRBV7-9; D gene: TRBD1; J gene: TRBJ2-2; CDR3 protein: CASSHPWDRAEIPGELFF; CDR3 DNA: TGTGCCAGCAGCCATCCCTGGGACAGGGCTGAAATTCCCGGGGAGCTGTTTTTT
clone size: .; V gene: TRBV30; D gene: .; J gene: TRBJ2-3; CDR3 protein: CAWGPKPGTITDTQYF; CDR3 DNA: TGTGCCTGGGGCCCTAAACCCGGGACAATCACAGATACGCAGTATTTT
clone size: few; V gene: TRBV15; D gene: .; J gene: TRBJ2-7; CDR3 protein: CATSTYGTFPLYEQYF; CDR3 DNA: TGTGCCACCAGCACCTATGGGACTTTCCCCCTCTACGAGCAGTACTTC
clone size: .; V gene: TRBV28; D gene: .; J gene: TRBJ1-5; CDR3 protein: CASTPQGFIQPQHF; CDR3 DNA: TGTGCCAGCACTCCCCAGGGTTTCATACAGCCCCAGCATTTT
clone size: .; V gene: TRBV29-1; D gene: .; J gene: TRBJ1-1; CDR3 protein: CSATLANTEAFF; CDR3 DNA: TGCAGCGCCACTCTTGCGAACACTGAAGCTTTCTTT
clone size: .; V gene: TRBV7-3; D gene: .; J gene: TRBJ2-3; CDR3 protein: CASSQSGTDTQYF; CDR3 DNA: TGTGCCAGCAGCCAAAGCGGCACAGATACGCAGTATTTT
clone size: once; V gene: TRBV27; D gene: .; J gene: TRBJ2-3; CDR3 protein: CASNPTVGGGTDTQYF; CDR3 DNA: TGTGCCAGCAACCCCACCGTCGGCGGGGGCACAGATACGCAGTATTTT
clone size: .; V gene: TRBV4-3; D gene: TRBD2; J gene: TRBJ2-7; CDR3 protein: CASSQAVKRGTYEQYF; CDR3 DNA: TGCGCCAGCAGCCAAGCGGTTAAGCGGGGTACCTACGAGCAGTACTTC
clone size: once; V gene: TRBV11-3; D gene: .; J gene: TRBJ2-7; CDR3 protein: CASSEGTSSYEQYF; CDR3 DNA: TGTGCCAGCAGCGAGGGGACTTCCTCCTACGAGCAGTACTTC
clone size: .; V gene: TRBV6-6; D gene: .; J gene: TRBJ1-1; CDR3 protein: CASSSRGNPEAFF; CDR3 DNA: TGTGCCAGCAGTTCTAGAGGGAACCCTGAAGCTTTCTTT
clone size: .; V gene: TRBV15; D gene: TRBD2; J gene: TRBJ2-5; CDR3 protein: CATSRGATSGRGKQETQYF; CDR3 DNA: TGTGCCACCAGCAGAGGCGCGACTAGCGGGAGAGGGAAACAAGAGACCCAGTACTTC